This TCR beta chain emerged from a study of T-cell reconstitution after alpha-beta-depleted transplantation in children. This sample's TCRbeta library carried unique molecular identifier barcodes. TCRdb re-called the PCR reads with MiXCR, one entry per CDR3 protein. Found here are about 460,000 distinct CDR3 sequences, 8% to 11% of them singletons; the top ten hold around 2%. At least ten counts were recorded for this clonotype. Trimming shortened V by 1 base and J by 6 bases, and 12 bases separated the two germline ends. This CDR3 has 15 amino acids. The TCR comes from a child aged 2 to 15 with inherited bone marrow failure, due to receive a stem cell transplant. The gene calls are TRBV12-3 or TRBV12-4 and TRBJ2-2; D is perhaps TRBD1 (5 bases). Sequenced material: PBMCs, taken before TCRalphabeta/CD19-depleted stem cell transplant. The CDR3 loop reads CASSLDLRAPGELFF. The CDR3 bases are TGTGCCAGCAGTTTAGATCTCAGGGCACCCGGGGAGCTGTTTTTT.